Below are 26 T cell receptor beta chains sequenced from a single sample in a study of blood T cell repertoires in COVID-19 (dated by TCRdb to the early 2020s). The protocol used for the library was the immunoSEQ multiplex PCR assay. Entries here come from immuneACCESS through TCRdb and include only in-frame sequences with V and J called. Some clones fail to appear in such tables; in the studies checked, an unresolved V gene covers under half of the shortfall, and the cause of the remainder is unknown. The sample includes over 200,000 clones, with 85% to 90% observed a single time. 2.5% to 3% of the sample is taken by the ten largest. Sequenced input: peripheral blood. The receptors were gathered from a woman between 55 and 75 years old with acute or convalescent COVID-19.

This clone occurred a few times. CDR3 DNA sequence: TGCGCCAGCAGCTTGGGACAGGGGTCCTACGAGCAGTACTTC. Protein: CASSLGQGSYEQYF. The V gene is TRBV5-1, the J gene TRBJ2-7; 8 bases line up with TRBD1. Germline V gives CDR1 SGHRS, CDR2 YFSETQ. The CDR3 loop spans 14 amino acids. V was pared by 0 bases and J by 1 base, with 0 bases of the junction left unmatched.

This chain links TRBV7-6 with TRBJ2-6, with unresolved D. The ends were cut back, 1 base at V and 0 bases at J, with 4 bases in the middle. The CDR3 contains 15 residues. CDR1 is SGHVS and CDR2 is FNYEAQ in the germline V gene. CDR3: CASSLVSSGANVLTF. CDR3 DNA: TGTGCCAGCAGCTTAGTCAGCTCTGGGGCCAACGTCCTGACTTTC.

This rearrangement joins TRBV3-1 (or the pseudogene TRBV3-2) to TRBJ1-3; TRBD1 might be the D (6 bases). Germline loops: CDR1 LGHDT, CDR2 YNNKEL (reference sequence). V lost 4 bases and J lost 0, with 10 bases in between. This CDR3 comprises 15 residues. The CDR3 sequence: CASSPDRLSGNTIYF. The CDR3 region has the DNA TGTGCCAGCAGCCCCGACAGGCTCTCTGGAAACACCATATATTTT.

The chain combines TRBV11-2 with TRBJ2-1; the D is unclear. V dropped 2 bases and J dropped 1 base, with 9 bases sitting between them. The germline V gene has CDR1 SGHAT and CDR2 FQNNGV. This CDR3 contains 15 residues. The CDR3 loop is CASSLSRSSYNEQFF. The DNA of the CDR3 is TGTGCCAGCAGCTTATCACGGTCTTCCTACAATGAGCAGTTCTTC.

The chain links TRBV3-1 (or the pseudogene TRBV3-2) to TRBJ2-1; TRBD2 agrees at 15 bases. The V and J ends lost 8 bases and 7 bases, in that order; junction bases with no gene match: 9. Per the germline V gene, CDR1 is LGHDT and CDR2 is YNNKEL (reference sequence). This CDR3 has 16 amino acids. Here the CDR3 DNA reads TGTGCCAGCGGTCGGACTAGCGGGGGGGCGGAAAATGAGCAGTTCTTC. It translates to CASGRTSGGAENEQFF.

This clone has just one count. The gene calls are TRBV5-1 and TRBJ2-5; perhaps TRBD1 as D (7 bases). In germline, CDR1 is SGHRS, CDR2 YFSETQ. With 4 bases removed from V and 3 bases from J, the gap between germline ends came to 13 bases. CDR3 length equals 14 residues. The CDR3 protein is CASSRGTVEETQYF. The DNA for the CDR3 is TGCGCCAGCAGCCGGGGGACAGTCGAAGAGACCCAGTACTTC.

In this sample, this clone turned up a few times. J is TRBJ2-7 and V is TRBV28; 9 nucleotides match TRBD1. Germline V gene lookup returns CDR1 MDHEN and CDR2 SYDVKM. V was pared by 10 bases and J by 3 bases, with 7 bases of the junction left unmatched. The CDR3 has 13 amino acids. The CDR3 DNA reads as TGTGCCACCTCCGGGACAGGGAACTACGAGCAGTACTTC. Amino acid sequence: CATSGTGNYEQYF.

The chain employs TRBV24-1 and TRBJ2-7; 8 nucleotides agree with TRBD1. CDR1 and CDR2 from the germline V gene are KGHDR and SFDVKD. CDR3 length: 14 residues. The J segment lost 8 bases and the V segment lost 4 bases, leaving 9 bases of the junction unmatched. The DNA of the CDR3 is TGTGCCACCAGTGAGTCCGGACAGGGTAGTCAGCAGTACTTC. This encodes CATSESGQGSQQYF.

The CDR3 nucleotides read TGTGCCAGCTCACCAGTCGGGGACTCCTATGGCTACACCTTC. It yields the protein CASSPVGDSYGYTF. The chain couples TRBV18 to TRBJ1-2; perhaps TRBD1 as D (5 bases). The germline V and J ends were trimmed by 2 bases and 4 bases, with 11 bases remaining between them. The CDR3 extends over 14 amino acids. Germline V gene lookup returns CDR1 KGHSH and CDR2 LQKENI.

The CDR3 bases are TGTGCCAGCAGCCCGCCGGGACAGGGGACCGAGCAGTACTTC. This encodes CASSPPGQGTEQYF. This sequence joins TRBV3-1 (or the pseudogene TRBV3-2) and TRBJ2-7; TRBD1 matches 10 bases. After removal of 4 bases from V and 6 bases from J, the junction contained 6 bases not matched to a gene. The germline gives CDR1 LGHDT, CDR2 YNNKEL (reference sequence). CDR3 length: 14 residues.

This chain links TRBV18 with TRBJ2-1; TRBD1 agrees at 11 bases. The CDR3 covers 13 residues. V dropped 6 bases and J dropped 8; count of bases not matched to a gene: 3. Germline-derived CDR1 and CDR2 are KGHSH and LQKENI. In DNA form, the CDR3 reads TGTGCCAGCTCGAGGGACAGGGGGGATGAGCAGTTCTTC. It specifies CASSRDRGDEQFF.

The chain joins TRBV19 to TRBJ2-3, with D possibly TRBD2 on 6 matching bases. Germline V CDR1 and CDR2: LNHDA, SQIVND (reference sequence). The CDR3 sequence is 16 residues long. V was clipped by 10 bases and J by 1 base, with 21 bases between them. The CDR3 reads CATSPRQQRGTDTQYF. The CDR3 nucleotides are TGTGCCACCTCACCTCGTCAGCAGCGGGGCACAGATACGCAGTATTTT.

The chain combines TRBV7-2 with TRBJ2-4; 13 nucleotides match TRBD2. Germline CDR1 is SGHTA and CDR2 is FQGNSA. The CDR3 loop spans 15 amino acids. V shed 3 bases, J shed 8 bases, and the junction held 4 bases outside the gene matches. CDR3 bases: TGTGCCAGCAGCTTGGAAGGACTAGCGGGAGACATTCAGTACTTC. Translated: CASSLEGLAGDIQYF. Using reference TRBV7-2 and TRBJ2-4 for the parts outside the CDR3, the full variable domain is GAGVSQSPSNKVTEKGKDVELRCDPISGHTALYWYRQSLGQGLEFLIYFQGNSAPDKSGLPSDRFSAERTGGSVSTLTIQRTQQEDSAVYLCASSLEGLAGDIQYFGAGTRLSVL.

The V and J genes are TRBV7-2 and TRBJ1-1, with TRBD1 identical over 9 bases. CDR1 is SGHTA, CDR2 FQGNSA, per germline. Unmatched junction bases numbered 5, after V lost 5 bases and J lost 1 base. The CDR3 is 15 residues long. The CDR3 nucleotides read TGTGCCAGCAGCCACGGGACAGGGACGAACACTGAAGCTTTCTTT. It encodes CASSHGTGTNTEAFF. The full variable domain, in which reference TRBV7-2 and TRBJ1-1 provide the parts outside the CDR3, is GAGVSQSPSNKVTEKGKDVELRCDPISGHTALYWYRQSLGQGLEFLIYFQGNSAPDKSGLPSDRFSAERTGGSVSTLTIQRTQQEDSAVYLCASSHGTGTNTEAFFGQGTRLTVV.

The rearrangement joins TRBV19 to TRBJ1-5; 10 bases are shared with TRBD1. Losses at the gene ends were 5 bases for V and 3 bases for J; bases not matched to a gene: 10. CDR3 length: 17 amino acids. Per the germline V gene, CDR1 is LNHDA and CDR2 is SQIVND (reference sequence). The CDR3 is CASSLGTGALVNQPQHF. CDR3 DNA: TGTGCCAGTAGTCTCGGGACAGGGGCTTTGGTCAATCAGCCCCAGCATTTT.

CDR3 in amino acids: CASSSDRRGRGGGYTF. DNA of the CDR3: TGTGCCAGCAGTTCCGATCGGAGAGGGAGGGGCGGTGGCTACACCTTC. This chain links TRBV27 with TRBJ1-2, with D possibly TRBD1 on 5 matching bases. Trimming cost V 4 bases and J 7 bases, with 22 bases left between them. The CDR3 has 16 amino acids. Germline V CDR1 and CDR2: MNHEY, SMNVEV (reference sequence).

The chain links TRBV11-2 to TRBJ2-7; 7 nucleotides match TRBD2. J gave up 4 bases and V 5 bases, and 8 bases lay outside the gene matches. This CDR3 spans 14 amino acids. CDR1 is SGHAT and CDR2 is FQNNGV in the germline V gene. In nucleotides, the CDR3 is TGTGCCAGCAGCCTCGGGCTAGCGGAGTACGAGCAGTACTTC. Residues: CASSLGLAEYEQYF.

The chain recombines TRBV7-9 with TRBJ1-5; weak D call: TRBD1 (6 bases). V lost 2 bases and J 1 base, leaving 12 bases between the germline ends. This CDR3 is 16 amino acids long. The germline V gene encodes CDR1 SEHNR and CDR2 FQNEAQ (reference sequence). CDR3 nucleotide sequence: TGTGCCAGCAGCTTATGGGGGCAGGGAAGCAATCAGCCCCAGCATTTT. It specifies CASSLWGQGSNQPQHF.

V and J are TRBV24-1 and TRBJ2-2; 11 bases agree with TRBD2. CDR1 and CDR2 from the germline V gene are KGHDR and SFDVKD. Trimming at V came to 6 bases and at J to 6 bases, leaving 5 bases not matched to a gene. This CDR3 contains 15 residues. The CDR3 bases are TGTGCCACCAGTATAGCGGGGGGGACCGCCGGGGAGCTGTTTTTT. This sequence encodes CATSIAGGTAGELFF.

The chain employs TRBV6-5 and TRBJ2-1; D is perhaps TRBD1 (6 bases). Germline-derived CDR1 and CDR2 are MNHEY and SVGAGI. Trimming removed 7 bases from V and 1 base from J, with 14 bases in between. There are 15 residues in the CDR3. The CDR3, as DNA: TGTGCCAGCACCTTACAGGGATTGTCCTACAATGAGCAGTTCTTC. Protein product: CASTLQGLSYNEQFF.

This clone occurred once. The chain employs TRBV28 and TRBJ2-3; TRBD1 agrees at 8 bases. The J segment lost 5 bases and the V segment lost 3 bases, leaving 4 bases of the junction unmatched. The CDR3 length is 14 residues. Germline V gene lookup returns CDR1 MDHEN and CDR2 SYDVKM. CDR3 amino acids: CASSFRGQGDTQYF. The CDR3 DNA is TGTGCCAGCAGTTTCAGGGGGCAGGGAGATACGCAGTATTTT.

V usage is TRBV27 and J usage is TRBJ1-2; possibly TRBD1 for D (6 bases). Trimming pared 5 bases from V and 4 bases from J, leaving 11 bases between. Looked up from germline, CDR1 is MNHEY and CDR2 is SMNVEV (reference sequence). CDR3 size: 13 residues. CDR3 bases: TGTGCCAGCAGTCTCCTACAGGGCTATGGCTACACCTTC. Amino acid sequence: CASSLLQGYGYTF.

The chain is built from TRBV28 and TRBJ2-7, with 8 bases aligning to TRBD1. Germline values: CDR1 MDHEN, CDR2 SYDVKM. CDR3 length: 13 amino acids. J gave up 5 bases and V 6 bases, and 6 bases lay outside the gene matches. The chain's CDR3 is CASSRTGINEQYF. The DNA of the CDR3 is TGTGCCAGCAGCCGGACAGGGATTAACGAGCAGTACTTC.

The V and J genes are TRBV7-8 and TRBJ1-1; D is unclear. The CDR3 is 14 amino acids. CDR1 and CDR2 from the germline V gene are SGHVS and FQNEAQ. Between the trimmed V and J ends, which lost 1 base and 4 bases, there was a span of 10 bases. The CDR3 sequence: CASSLVVGGTEAFF. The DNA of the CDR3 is TGTGCCAGCAGCTTAGTGGTGGGAGGCACTGAAGCTTTCTTT.

The CDR3 loop is CASSLSGGLTDTQYF. CDR3 nucleotide sequence: TGTGCCAGCAGCCTGTCAGGGGGCCTCACAGATACGCAGTATTTT. The rearrangement links TRBV11-2 to TRBJ2-3; 8 bases are a match to TRBD1. The germline CDR1 and CDR2 sequences are SGHAT and FQNNGV. The CDR3 runs to 15 residues. Trimming took 5 bases from V and 2 from J; bases not matched to a gene: 6.

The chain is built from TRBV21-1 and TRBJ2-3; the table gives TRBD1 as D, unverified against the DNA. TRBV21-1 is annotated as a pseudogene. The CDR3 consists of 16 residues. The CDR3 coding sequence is TGTGCCAGCAGCAGTCAGGACAGGGGGCGCACAGATACGCAGTATTTT. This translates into CASSSQDRGRTDTQYF.